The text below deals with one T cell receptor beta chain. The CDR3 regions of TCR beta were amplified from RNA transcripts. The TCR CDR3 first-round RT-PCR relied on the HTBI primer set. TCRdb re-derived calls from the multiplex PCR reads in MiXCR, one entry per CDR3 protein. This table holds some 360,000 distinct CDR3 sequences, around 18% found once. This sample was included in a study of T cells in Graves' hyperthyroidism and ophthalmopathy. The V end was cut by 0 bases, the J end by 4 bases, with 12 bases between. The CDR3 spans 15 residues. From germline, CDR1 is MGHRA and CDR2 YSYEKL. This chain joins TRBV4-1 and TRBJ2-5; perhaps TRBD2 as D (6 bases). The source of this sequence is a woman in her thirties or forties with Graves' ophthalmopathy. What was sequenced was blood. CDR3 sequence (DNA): TGCGCCAGCAGCCAAGATTCAGGAGCGGGAGAGACCCAGTACTTC. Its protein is CASSQDSGAGETQYF.